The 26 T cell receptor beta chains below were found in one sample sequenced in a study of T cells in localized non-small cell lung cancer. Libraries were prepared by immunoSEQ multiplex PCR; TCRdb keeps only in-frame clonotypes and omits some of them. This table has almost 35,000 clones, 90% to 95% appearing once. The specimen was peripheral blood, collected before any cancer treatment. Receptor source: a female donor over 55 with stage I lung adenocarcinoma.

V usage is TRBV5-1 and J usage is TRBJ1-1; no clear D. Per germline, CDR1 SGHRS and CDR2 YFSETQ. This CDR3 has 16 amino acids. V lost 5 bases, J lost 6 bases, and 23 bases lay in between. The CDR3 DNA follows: TGCGCCAGCAGACCGCCTCATGAGAGGGCCTTCTCTGAAGCTTTCTTT. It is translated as CASRPPHERAFSEAFF.

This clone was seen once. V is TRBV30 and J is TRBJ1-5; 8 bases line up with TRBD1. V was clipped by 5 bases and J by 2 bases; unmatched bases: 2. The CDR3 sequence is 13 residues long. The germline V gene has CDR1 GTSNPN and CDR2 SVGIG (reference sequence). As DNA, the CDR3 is TGTGCCTGGGGACAGGGTGGCAATCAGCCCCAGCATTTT. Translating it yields CAWGQGGNQPQHF.

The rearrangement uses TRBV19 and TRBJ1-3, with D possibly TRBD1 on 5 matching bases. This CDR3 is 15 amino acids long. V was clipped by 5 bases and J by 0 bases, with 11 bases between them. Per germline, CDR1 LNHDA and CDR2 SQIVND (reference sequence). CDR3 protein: CASSPQVYSGNTIYF. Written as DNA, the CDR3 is TGTGCCAGTAGTCCACAGGTTTACTCTGGAAACACCATATATTTT.

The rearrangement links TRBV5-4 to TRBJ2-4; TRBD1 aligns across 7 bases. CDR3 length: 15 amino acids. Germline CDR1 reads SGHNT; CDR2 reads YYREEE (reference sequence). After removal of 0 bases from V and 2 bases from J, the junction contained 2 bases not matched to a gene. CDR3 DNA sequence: TGTGCCAGCAGCTTGGCGGGACAGACCAAAAACATTCAGTACTTC. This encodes CASSLAGQTKNIQYF.

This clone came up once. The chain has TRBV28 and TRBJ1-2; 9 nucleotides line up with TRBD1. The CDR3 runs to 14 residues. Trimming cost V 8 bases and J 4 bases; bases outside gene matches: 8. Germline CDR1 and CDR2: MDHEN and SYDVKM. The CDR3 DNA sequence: TGTGCCAGCGGTACCACAGGGGGCGGCTATGGCTACACCTTC. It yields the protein CASGTTGGGYGYTF.

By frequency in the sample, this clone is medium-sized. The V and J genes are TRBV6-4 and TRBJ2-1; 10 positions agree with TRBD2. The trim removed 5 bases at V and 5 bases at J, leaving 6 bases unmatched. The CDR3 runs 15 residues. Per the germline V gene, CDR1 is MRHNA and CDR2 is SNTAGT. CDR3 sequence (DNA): TGTGCCAGCAGTATCCTAGCGGGAGAAGACAATGAGCAGTTCTTC. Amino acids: CASSILAGEDNEQFF.

The CDR3, as DNA: TGTGCCAGCAGCCAAGATTCATCGTGGGAGGGGTCCGAGCAGTACTTC. Residues: CASSQDSSWEGSEQYF. The chain uses TRBV14 and TRBJ2-7; 7 bases are shared with TRBD2. CDR3 size: 16 residues. Unmatched junction bases numbered 11, after V lost 0 bases and J lost 6 bases. Germline CDR1 and CDR2: SGHDN and FVKESK.

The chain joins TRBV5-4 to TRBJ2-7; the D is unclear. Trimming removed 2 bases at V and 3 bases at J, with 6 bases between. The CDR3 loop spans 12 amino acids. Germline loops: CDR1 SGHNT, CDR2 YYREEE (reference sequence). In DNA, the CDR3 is TGTGCCAGCAGCTTAGACGGCTACGAGCAGTACTTC. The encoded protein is CASSLDGYEQYF.

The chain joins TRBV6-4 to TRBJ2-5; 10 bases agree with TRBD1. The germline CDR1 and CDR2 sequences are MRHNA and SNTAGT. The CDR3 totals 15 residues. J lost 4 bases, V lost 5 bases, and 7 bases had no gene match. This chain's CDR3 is CASSPGTGVSETQYF. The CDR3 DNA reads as TGTGCCAGCAGTCCAGGGACAGGGGTATCAGAGACCCAGTACTTC.

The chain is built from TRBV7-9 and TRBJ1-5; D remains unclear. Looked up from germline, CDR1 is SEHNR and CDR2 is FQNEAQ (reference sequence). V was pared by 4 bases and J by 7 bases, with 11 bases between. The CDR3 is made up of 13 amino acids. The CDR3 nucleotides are TGTGCCAGCAGCTCCAGTCCCAGGCAGCCCCAGCATTTT. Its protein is CASSSSPRQPQHF.

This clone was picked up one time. In DNA form, the CDR3 reads TGTGCCATCAGTAGCGGGAGTCACAATGAGCAGTTCTTC. Translation gives CAISSGSHNEQFF. The V gene is TRBV10-3, the J gene TRBJ2-1; 8 bases align to TRBD2. With V trimmed by 5 bases and J by 5 bases, 2 bases remained unmatched. The CDR3 is 13 residues long. The V gene's germline CDR1 is ENHRY and CDR2 SYGVKD.

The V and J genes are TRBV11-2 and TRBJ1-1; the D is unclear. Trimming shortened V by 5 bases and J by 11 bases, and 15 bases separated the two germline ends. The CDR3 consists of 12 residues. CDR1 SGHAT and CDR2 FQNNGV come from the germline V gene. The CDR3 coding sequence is TGTGCCAGCAGCGTAAGATCAGACGGCGCTTTCTTT. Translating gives CASSVRSDGAFF. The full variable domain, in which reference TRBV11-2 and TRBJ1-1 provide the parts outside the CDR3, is EAGVAQSPRYKIIEKRQSVAFWCNPISGHATLYWYQQILGQGPKLLIQFQNNGVVDDSQLPKDRFSAERLKGVDSTLKIQPAKLEDSAVYLCASSVRSDGAFFGQGTRLTVV.

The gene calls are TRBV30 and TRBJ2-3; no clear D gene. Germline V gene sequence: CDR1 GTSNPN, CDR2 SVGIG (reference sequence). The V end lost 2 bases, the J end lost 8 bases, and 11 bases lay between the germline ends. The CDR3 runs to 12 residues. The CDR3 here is CAWSLRRGTQYF. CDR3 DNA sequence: TGTGCCTGGAGTCTTCGACGCGGTACGCAGTATTTT.

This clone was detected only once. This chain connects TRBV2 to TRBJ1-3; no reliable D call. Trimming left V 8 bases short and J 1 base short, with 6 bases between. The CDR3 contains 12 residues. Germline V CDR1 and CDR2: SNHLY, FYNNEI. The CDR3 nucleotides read TGTGCCAGCGCCCAATCTGGAAACACCATATATTTT. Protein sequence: CASAQSGNTIYF. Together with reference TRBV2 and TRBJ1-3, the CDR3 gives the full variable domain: EPEVTQTPSHQVTQMGQEVILRCVPISNHLYFYWYRQILGQKVEFLVSFYNNEISEKSEIFDDQFSVERPDGSNFTLKIRSTKLEDSAMYFCASAQSGNTIYFGEGSWLTVV.

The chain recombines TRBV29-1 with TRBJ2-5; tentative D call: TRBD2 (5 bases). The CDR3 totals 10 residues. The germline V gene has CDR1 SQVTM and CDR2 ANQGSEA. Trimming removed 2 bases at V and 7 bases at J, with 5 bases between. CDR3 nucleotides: TGCAGCGTTGAACGGGGGACCCAGTACTTC. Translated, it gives CSVERGTQYF.

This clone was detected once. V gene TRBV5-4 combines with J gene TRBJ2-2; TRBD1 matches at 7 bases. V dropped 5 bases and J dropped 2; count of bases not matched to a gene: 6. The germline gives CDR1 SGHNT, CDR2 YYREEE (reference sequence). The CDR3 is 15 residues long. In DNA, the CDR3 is TGTGCCAGCAGTTCCGGGACAGCTAACACCGGGGAGCTGTTTTTT. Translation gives CASSSGTANTGELFF.

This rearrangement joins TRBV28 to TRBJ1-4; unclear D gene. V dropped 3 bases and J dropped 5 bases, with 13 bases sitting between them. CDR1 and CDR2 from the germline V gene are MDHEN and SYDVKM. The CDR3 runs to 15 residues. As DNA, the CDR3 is TGTGCCAGCAGTTTCCCCACAGCCCTAAATGAAAAACTGTTTTTT. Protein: CASSFPTALNEKLFF.

CDR3 nucleotides: TGTGCCAGCAGTGAGATTAGCGGAACCCTCAGGAGTGAGCAGTTCTTC. It codes for CASSEISGTLRSEQFF. The chain has TRBV2 and TRBJ2-1; the D gene is possibly TRBD2 (6 bases). Germline V gene data show CDR1 as SNHLY and CDR2 as FYNNEI. The CDR3 runs to 16 residues. The V gene lost 3 bases and the J gene lost 9 bases, with 21 bases spanning the gap.

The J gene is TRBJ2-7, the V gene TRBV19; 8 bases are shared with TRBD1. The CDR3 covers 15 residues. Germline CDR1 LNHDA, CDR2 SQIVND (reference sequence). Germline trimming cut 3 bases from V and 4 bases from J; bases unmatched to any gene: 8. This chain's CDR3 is CASSIGQGAMYEQYV. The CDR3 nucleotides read TGTGCCAGTAGTATTGGGCAGGGGGCGATGTACGAGCAGTACGTC.

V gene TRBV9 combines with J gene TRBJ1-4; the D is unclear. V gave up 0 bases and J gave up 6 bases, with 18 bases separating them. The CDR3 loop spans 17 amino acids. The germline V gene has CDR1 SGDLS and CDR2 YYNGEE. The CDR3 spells CASSVAGRGRGDEKLFF. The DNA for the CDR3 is TGTGCCAGCAGCGTAGCGGGTCGCGGCCGGGGTGATGAAAAACTGTTTTTT.

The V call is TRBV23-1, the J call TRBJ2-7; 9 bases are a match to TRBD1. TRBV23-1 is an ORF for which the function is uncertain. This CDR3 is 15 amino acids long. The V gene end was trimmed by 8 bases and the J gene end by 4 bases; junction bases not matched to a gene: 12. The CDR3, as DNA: TGCGCCAGCCGATTGGTACAGGGGGCAACTTACGAGCAGTACGTC. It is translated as CASRLVQGATYEQYV.

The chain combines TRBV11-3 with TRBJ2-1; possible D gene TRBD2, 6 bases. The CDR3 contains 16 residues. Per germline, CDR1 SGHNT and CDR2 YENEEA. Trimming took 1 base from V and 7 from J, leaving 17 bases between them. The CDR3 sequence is CASSLASGVTQNEQFF. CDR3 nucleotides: TGTGCCAGCAGCTTAGCGTCGGGAGTAACTCAGAATGAGCAGTTCTTC.

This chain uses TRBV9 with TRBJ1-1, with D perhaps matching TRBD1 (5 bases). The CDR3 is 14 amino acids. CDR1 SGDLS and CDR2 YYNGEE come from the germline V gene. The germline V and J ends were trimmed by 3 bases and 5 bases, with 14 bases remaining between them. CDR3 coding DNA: TGTGCCAGCAGCGCGAGTGGGGGGGGTACTGAAGCTTTCTTT. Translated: CASSASGGGTEAFF. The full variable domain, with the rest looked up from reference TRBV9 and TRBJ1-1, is DSGVTQTPKHLITATGQRVTLRCSPRSGDLSVYWYQQSLDQGLQFLIQYYNGEERAKGNILERFSAQQFPDLHSELNLSSLELGDSALYFCASSASGGGTEAFFGQGTRLTVV.

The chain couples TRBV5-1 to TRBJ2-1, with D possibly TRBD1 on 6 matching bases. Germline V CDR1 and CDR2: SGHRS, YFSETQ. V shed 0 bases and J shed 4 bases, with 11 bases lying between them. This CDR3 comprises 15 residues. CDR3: CASSLAGDLYNEQFF. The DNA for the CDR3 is TGCGCCAGCAGCTTGGCAGGGGACCTTTACAATGAGCAGTTCTTC.

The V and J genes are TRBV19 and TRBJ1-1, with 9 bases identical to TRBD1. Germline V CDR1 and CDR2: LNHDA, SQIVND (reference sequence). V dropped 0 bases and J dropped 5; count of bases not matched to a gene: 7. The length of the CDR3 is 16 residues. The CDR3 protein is CASSIDGQGQETEAFF. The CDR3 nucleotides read TGTGCCAGTAGTATAGATGGACAGGGGCAGGAAACTGAAGCTTTCTTT.

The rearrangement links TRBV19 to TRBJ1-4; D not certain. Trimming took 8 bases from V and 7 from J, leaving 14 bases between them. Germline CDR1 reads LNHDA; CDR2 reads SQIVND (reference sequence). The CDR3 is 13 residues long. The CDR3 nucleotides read TGTGCCAGTCGAGGGCAGGTTCCTGAAAAACTGTTTTTT. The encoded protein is CASRGQVPEKLFF.